The 28 T cell receptor beta chains given below trace back to one sample, sequenced in a study of PD-1 blockade in mismatch repair-deficient tumors. Profiled with immunoSEQ multiplex PCR; TCRdb holds only in-frame clones, not every one. This table has under 40,000 clones, roughly 88% appearing once. The input for sequencing was PBMCs, taken roughly 40 weeks after starting pembrolizumab. These TCRs come from an adult with mismatch repair-deficient cancer.

This chain links TRBV10-1 with TRBJ2-7; 10 nucleotides align to TRBD2. The junction had 0 bases not matched to a gene; V was cut back by 3 bases and J by 4 bases. This CDR3 contains 13 residues. CDR1 is WNHNN, CDR2 SYGVQD, per germline (reference sequence). The CDR3, as DNA: TGCGCCAGCAGTGAACTAGCGGGATACGAGCAGTACTTC. This codes for CASSELAGYEQYF.

V gene TRBV29-1 combines with J gene TRBJ1-2; D is ambiguous. This CDR3 is 14 amino acids long. Germline V gene sequence: CDR1 SQVTM, CDR2 ANQGSEA. V was trimmed by 5 bases and J by 2 bases, leaving 15 bases between them. The CDR3 DNA is TGCAGCGTTCCCCTGCGTGGAGCGAACTATGGCTACACCTTC. This encodes CSVPLRGANYGYTF. The whole variable domain, remainder taken from reference TRBV29-1 and TRBJ1-2, is SAVISQKPSRDICQRGTSLTIQCQVDSQVTMMFWYRQQPGQSLTLIATANQGSEATYESGFVIDKFPISRPNLTFSTLTVSNMSPEDSSIYLCSVPLRGANYGYTFGSGTRLTVV.

The chain employs TRBV6-1 and TRBJ2-7; no definite D call. The CDR3 has 13 amino acids. V was pared by 6 bases and J by 11 bases, with 20 bases between. The germline CDR1 and CDR2 sequences are MNHNS and SASEGT. CDR3 sequence: CASREMVDPPEYF. In DNA, the CDR3 is TGTGCCAGCAGGGAGATGGTCGACCCCCCGGAGTACTTC.

The rearrangement links TRBV29-1 to TRBJ1-1; 7 positions agree with TRBD1. Germline V gene lookup returns CDR1 SQVTM and CDR2 ANQGSEA. There are 13 residues in the CDR3. V was clipped by 6 bases and J by 1 base; unmatched bases: 5. This chain's CDR3 is CSVDGQENTEAFF. CDR3 bases: TGCAGCGTCGACGGACAGGAGAACACTGAAGCTTTCTTT.

J is TRBJ2-7 and V is TRBV21-1; the table's D call, TRBD2, was not checked against the DNA. TRBV21-1 is reported as a pseudogene. The CDR3 is 15 residues long. CDR3 nucleotide sequence: TGTGCCAGTGAAAACCCGGCCCTGGCGGGAGAGTCGCAGTACTTC. Translated: CASENPALAGESQYF.

This clone was counted only a few times. The CDR3 reads CASSAGQGAWEQYF. CDR3 DNA: TGCGCCAGCAGCGCGGGACAGGGGGCGTGGGAGCAGTACTTC. The chain uses TRBV5-1 and TRBJ2-7, with 12 bases matching TRBD1. Germline V lookup: CDR1 SGHRS, CDR2 YFSETQ. J was trimmed by 7 bases and V by 4 bases; bases with no gene match: 6. This CDR3 has 14 residues.

The chain has TRBV2 and TRBJ1-2; no firm D call. CDR3 length: 13 amino acids. Germline values: CDR1 SNHLY, CDR2 FYNNEI. The V end lost 8 bases, the J end lost 1 base, and 11 bases lay between the germline ends. The CDR3 reads CASEEGYNYGYTF. The DNA for the CDR3 is TGTGCCAGCGAAGAGGGATATAACTATGGCTACACCTTC.

The rearrangement uses TRBV5-6 and TRBJ1-5; D gene unclear. The CDR3 loop spans 14 amino acids. V shed 4 bases and J shed 1 base, with 9 bases lying between them. The germline V gene encodes CDR1 SGHDT and CDR2 YYEEEE. The CDR3 nucleotides are TGTGCCAGCAGCCGATACACCAGCAATCAGCCCCAGCATTTT. The encoded protein is CASSRYTSNQPQHF.

In this sample, this clone turned up once. This chain uses TRBV12-5 with TRBJ2-2, with 10 bases lining up with TRBD1. Germline V lookup: CDR1 LGHNT, CDR2 FRNRAP. J was trimmed by 6 bases and V by 4 bases; bases with no gene match: 11. The CDR3 totals 17 residues. The CDR3 DNA sequence: TGTGCTAGTGGTTGGGTCTTCGGGACAGGGGATTCCGGGGAGCTGTTTTTT. Translating gives CASGWVFGTGDSGELFF.

The genes are TRBV9 and TRBJ1-1; D is unresolved. Per germline, CDR1 SGDLS and CDR2 YYNGEE. This CDR3 is built from 14 residues. The V and J ends lost 0 bases and 4 bases respectively, with 10 bases between them. The CDR3 spells CASSVGISGTEAFF. The CDR3 DNA follows: TGTGCCAGCAGCGTAGGAATTTCGGGCACTGAAGCTTTCTTT.

The chain combines TRBV7-8 with TRBJ2-5; D is perhaps TRBD1 (6 bases). CDR3 length: 14 amino acids. V lost 3 bases, J lost 1 base, and 9 bases lay in between. CDR1 and CDR2 from the germline V gene are SGHVS and FQNEAQ. The CDR3 DNA follows: TGTGCCAGCAGCTTTGGCAGGGGCCAAGAGACCCAGTACTTC. Translation gives CASSFGRGQETQYF.

V usage is TRBV5-7 and J usage is TRBJ1-1; D remains ambiguous. TRBV5-7 is an ORF, and what it does is uncertain. The germline V and J ends were trimmed by 6 bases and 0 bases, with 15 bases remaining between them. The CDR3 has 15 amino acids. The DNA for the CDR3 is TGTGCCAGCACCCGCCTATTCCGCCTGAACACTGAAGCTTTCTTT. This translates into CASTRLFRLNTEAFF.

V gene TRBV5-4 combines with J gene TRBJ2-1; the match to TRBD2 covers 7 bases. The CDR3 is 16 amino acids. Germline CDR1 SGHNT, CDR2 YYREEE (reference sequence). V trimming: 4 bases; J trimming: 7 bases; junction bases outside the gene matches: 14. The CDR3 reads CASSQVGEGLENEQFF. Written as DNA, the CDR3 is TGTGCCAGCAGCCAAGTGGGGGAGGGCCTTGAAAATGAGCAGTTCTTC. The full variable domain, with the rest looked up from reference TRBV5-4 and TRBJ2-1, is ETGVTQSPTHLIKTRGQQVTLRCSSQSGHNTVSWYQQALGQGPQFIFQYYREEENGRGNFPPRFSGLQFPNYSSELNVNALELDDSALYLCASSQVGEGLENEQFFGPGTRLTVL.

J is TRBJ1-1 and V is TRBV29-1; no definite D call. The CDR3 loop spans 13 amino acids. The germline V and J ends were trimmed by 3 bases and 2 bases, with 10 bases remaining between them. Germline V gene sequence: CDR1 SQVTM, CDR2 ANQGSEA. The CDR3 DNA reads TGCAGCGTTGAGGGGAGTCAAAACACTGAAGCTTTCTTT. It yields the protein CSVEGSQNTEAFF. The whole variable domain, remainder taken from reference TRBV29-1 and TRBJ1-1, is SAVISQKPSRDICQRGTSLTIQCQVDSQVTMMFWYRQQPGQSLTLIATANQGSEATYESGFVIDKFPISRPNLTFSTLTVSNMSPEDSSIYLCSVEGSQNTEAFFGQGTRLTVV.

V is TRBV30 and J is TRBJ1-5; 9 positions agree with TRBD1. V trimming: 2 bases; J trimming: 6 bases; junction bases outside the gene matches: 2. This CDR3 is 13 amino acids long. Germline V gene data show CDR1 as GTSNPN and CDR2 as SVGIG (reference sequence). CDR3 residues: CAWSKQGAQPQHF. The CDR3 DNA reads TGTGCCTGGAGTAAACAGGGGGCTCAGCCCCAGCATTTT.

V gene TRBV5-1 combines with J gene TRBJ1-2, with D possibly TRBD1 on 6 matching bases. The V end was cut by 4 bases, the J end by 4 bases, with 17 bases between. The CDR3 covers 15 residues. Germline V lookup: CDR1 SGHRS, CDR2 YFSETQ. The CDR3 region is CASSREQGGGYGYTF. The CDR3 nucleotides read TGCGCCAGCAGCAGAGAACAGGGAGGGGGCTATGGCTACACCTTC.

This chain joins TRBV11-2 and TRBJ2-1; no clear D gene. CDR1 and CDR2 (germline): SGHAT, FQNNGV. V gave up 0 bases and J gave up 2 bases, with 11 bases separating them. The CDR3 covers 16 residues. The CDR3 DNA follows: TGTGCCAGCAGCTTAGATATACTACATACCTACAATGAGCAGTTCTTC. It codes for CASSLDILHTYNEQFF.

V is TRBV25-1 and J is TRBJ2-7; 7 bases map to TRBD2. Trimming at V came to 5 bases and at J to 2 bases, leaving 9 bases not matched to a gene. From germline, CDR1 is MGHDK and CDR2 SYGVNS. This CDR3 is built from 15 residues. In DNA, the CDR3 is TGTGCCAGCAGTAGGGATACGGGAGGCCCCTACGAGCAGTACTTC. It is translated as CASSRDTGGPYEQYF.

V usage is TRBV10-3 and J usage is TRBJ1-5; no reliable D call. This CDR3 region has 14 residues. Germline V gene data show CDR1 as ENHRY and CDR2 as SYGVKD. Trimming removed 0 bases from V and 8 bases from J, with 11 bases in between. The chain's CDR3 is CAISESVGSKPQHF. CDR3 nucleotide sequence: TGTGCCATCAGTGAGTCGGTGGGTAGCAAGCCCCAGCATTTT.

The CDR3 sequence: CASSLRQGSTYGYTF. The CDR3 DNA is TGTGCCAGCAGTCTCCGACAGGGGTCGACCTATGGCTACACCTTC. The rearrangement uses TRBV27 and TRBJ1-2; 8 bases align to TRBD1. Germline V lookup: CDR1 MNHEY, CDR2 SMNVEV (reference sequence). The CDR3 runs 15 residues. Trimming took 5 bases from V and 4 from J; bases not matched to a gene: 9.

The sample holds one count of this clone. The rearrangement uses TRBV10-3 and TRBJ1-6; D uncertain. The germline V and J ends were trimmed by 4 bases and 6 bases, with 13 bases remaining between them. The CDR3 has 15 residues. The germline CDR1 and CDR2 sequences are ENHRY and SYGVKD. The CDR3 DNA follows: TGTGCCATCAGTGTAGGCGGGGTCATTAATTCACCCCTCCACTTT. Translating gives CAISVGGVINSPLHF.

Concerning this clone itself: The junction departs from the called germline gene at one end, perhaps through a read error. The rearrangement uses TRBV7-3 and TRBJ2-1; unclear D gene. The CDR3 is 14 amino acids. Germline V gene lookup returns CDR1 SGHTA and CDR2 FQGTGA. DNA of the CDR3: TGTGCCAGCAGCTTGTCTCCCTTCTACGATGAGCAGTTCTTC. The encoded protein is CASSLSPFYDEQFF. Filled out from reference TRBV7-3 and TRBJ2-1, the complete variable domain reads GAGVSQTPSNKVTEKGKYVELRCDPISGHTALYWYRQSLGQGPEFLIYFQGTGAADDSGLPNDRFFAVRPEGSVSTLKIQRTERGDSAVYLCASSLSPFYDEQFFGPGTRLTVL.

This clone is medium-sized. V is TRBV2 and J is TRBJ2-7; D is undetermined. Germline V CDR1 and CDR2: SNHLY, FYNNEI. The CDR3 loop spans 12 amino acids. V dropped 7 bases and J dropped 3 bases, with 10 bases sitting between them. CDR3: CASISRRYEQYF. CDR3 DNA: TGTGCCAGCATCTCCAGGCGCTACGAGCAGTACTTC.

The V gene is TRBV9, the J gene TRBJ2-3; TRBD1 aligns across 10 bases. The V segment lost 0 bases and the J segment 4 bases; nucleotides outside the gene matches: 5. CDR1 SGDLS and CDR2 YYNGEE come from the germline V gene. The CDR3 contains 16 residues. The CDR3 DNA reads TGTGCCAGCAGCGTAGAGGGACAGGGGCTCGCAGATACGCAGTATTTT. Amino acid sequence: CASSVEGQGLADTQYF. The full variable domain, its missing parts supplied by reference TRBV9 and TRBJ2-3, is DSGVTQTPKHLITATGQRVTLRCSPRSGDLSVYWYQQSLDQGLQFLIQYYNGEERAKGNILERFSAQQFPDLHSELNLSSLELGDSALYFCASSVEGQGLADTQYFGPGTRLTVL.

The chain is built from TRBV19 and TRBJ1-4; 9 bases line up with TRBD1. J lost 7 bases, V lost 4 bases, and 7 bases had no gene match. This CDR3 has 15 residues. The germline CDR1 and CDR2 sequences are LNHDA and SQIVND (reference sequence). As DNA, the CDR3 is TGTGCCAGTAGTACCGACAGGGGGTATGGTGAAAAACTGTTTTTT. It encodes CASSTDRGYGEKLFF.

This clone showed up just once. The rearrangement links TRBV7-3 to TRBJ2-7; maybe TRBD1 (6 bases). V lost 3 bases and J 2 bases, leaving 14 bases between the germline ends. Per the germline V gene, CDR1 is SGHTA and CDR2 is FQGTGA. The CDR3 covers 15 residues. The DNA of the CDR3 is TGTGCCAGCAGCTTCGACAGGTCCACCGCCTACGAGCAGTACTTC. The encoded protein is CASSFDRSTAYEQYF.

V usage is TRBV6-1 and J usage is TRBJ1-3, with 8 bases that match TRBD1. This CDR3 is 13 amino acids long. CDR1 is MNHNS, CDR2 SASEGT, per germline. V gave up 6 bases and J gave up 4 bases; unmatched junction bases: 2. The CDR3 here is CASRRTGGNTIYF. The CDR3 nucleotides are TGTGCCAGCAGGAGGACAGGGGGAAACACCATATATTTT.

V usage is TRBV6-5 and J usage is TRBJ2-7; D unresolved. The CDR3 has 14 residues. Germline V CDR1 and CDR2: MNHEY, SVGAGI. V was clipped by 0 bases and J by 0 bases, with 6 bases between them. The CDR3 sequence: CASSYSPYSYEQYF. The CDR3 nucleotides read TGTGCCAGCAGTTACTCGCCCTACTCCTACGAGCAGTACTTC.